This TCR beta chain was captured in a study of cytomegalovirus exposure and HLA in healthy donors. V gave up 3 bases and J gave up 5 bases; unmatched junction bases: 5. CDR1 and CDR2 from the germline V gene are SGDLS and YYNGEE. The CDR3 runs 15 residues. Sequencing was performed with immunoSEQ multiplex PCR; in TCRdb, only in-frame clones are kept and a portion is missing. The data contain about 150,000 clones, 85% to 90% of them singletons. Study-level findings and limits: In vitro work confirmed that three CMV-associated chains recognize CMV antigens. Associated with cytomegalovirus, according to the listing, were 164 TCR beta chains.

Remarks on this clone: What it binds is not known.

While the first cohort had 600 to 800 subjects, the donors belonged to the separate validation cohort of about 120 subjects. The TCR sequence derives from a woman under 30 in good health and CMV-seropositive. The chain uses TRBV9 and TRBJ2-5; 12 bases fit TRBD2. Source material: PBMCs. The CDR3 DNA is TGTGCCAGCAGCGGGACTAGCGGGATGATGGAGACCCAGTACTTC. This codes for CASSGTSGMMETQYF.